The entry below gives a single T cell receptor beta chain sequence along with its context. No antigen is known for it. This sample is drawn from a study of T cell responses to AZD1222 COVID-19 vaccine. The study, taken as a whole, reports: Only 5 or 6 AZD1222 recipients tested seropositive at baseline. Clonal diversity was possibly underestimated, and white British individuals and females predominated among donors. Across the whole spike, CD4 TCRs peaked at regions 160-218 and 743-854. After two AZD1222 doses, spike-specific TCR breadth and depth rose versus day 0.

The germline CDR1 and CDR2 sequences are LNHDA and SQIVND (reference sequence). V gave up 6 bases and J gave up 9 bases, with 12 bases separating them. This CDR3 region has 13 residues. Assay used: immunoSEQ multiplex PCR; TCRdb lists only in-frame clones, some missing. The sample holds roughly 190,000 clones, approximately 90% seen once. The material sequenced was peripheral blood, taken 28 days after the second AZD1222 dose. J is TRBJ1-6 and V is TRBV19; D is unclear. This clonotype was obtained from an adult who received the AZD1222 COVID-19 vaccine. The CDR3 DNA follows: TGTGCCAGTAGGGGGAACTCAGTTTCACCCCTCCACTTT. Its protein is CASRGNSVSPLHF.